This T cell receptor beta chain comes out of a study of shared clonotypes between healthy human individuals. Only in-frame clones appear in the TCRdb table, and some are missing; sequencing was by immunoSEQ multiplex PCR. The sample lists about 470,000 clones; more than 75% were seen once. V dropped 3 bases and J dropped 6; count of bases not matched to a gene: 11. CDR1 is SQVTM, CDR2 ANQGSEA, per germline. The CDR3 covers 14 residues. Sample: PBMCs. The sequence was obtained from a woman aged 40 to 55 in good health. Some clones in this sample may be carry-over from other donors' samples. The rearrangement joins TRBV29-1 to TRBJ2-7; 7 bases are shared with TRBD1. This chain's CDR3 is CSVDGQVKGAEQYF. In nucleotides, the CDR3 is TGCAGCGTTGACGGACAGGTTAAGGGGGCCGAGCAGTACTTC.